A selection of T cell receptor beta chains follows, all from one sample in a study of shared clonotypes between healthy human individuals. Sequenced by immunoSEQ multiplex PCR; TCRdb stores in-frame clones only, minus some. This table has about 1,500,000 clones, roughly 96% appearing once. Specimen: naive CD4+ T cells sorted from blood. These receptors originate from a man aged 25-40 years in good health. Each CDR3 is given with its conserved first and last residue. Each record gives: CDR3 DNA, CDR3 protein, D gene, J gene, V gene. A D gene is named only where the DNA matches it firmly.

cdr3_nt: TGTGCCAGCAGCTCGGACACCGGGGAGCTGTTTTTT; cdr3_aa: CASSSDTGELFF; d_call: NA; j_call: TRBJ2-2; v_call: TRBV7-3
cdr3_nt: TGTGCCAGCAGCTCAGTACAAGAGACCCAGTACTTC; cdr3_aa: CASSSVQETQYF; d_call: NA; j_call: TRBJ2-5; v_call: TRBV11-2
cdr3_nt: TGTGCCAGCAGTTTTCGGGGGAGGGGCAATGAGCAGTTCTTC; cdr3_aa: CASSFRGRGNEQFF; d_call: TRBD2; j_call: TRBJ2-1; v_call: TRBV27
cdr3_nt: TGTGCCAGCAGCCAGCCAAGGACTAGCAATGAGCAGTTCTTC; cdr3_aa: CASSQPRTSNEQFF; d_call: TRBD2; j_call: TRBJ2-1; v_call: TRBV5-5
cdr3_nt: TGTGCCAGCAGCCTAACTAGCGGACGTTACAATGAGCAGTTCTTC; cdr3_aa: CASSLTSGRYNEQFF; d_call: TRBD2; j_call: TRBJ2-1; v_call: TRBV7-8
cdr3_nt: TGTGCCACCAGCAGTATTCGCAATTCGAACACCGGGGAGCTGTTTTTT; cdr3_aa: CATSSIRNSNTGELFF; d_call: NA; j_call: TRBJ2-2; v_call: TRBV15
cdr3_nt: TGCGCCAGCAGCTTGGGTGCCGGCAATGAGCAGTTCTTC; cdr3_aa: CASSLGAGNEQFF; d_call: NA; j_call: TRBJ2-1; v_call: TRBV5-1
cdr3_nt: TGTGCCAGTGGGGGTGCGCGTCAGCCCCAGCATTTT; cdr3_aa: CASGGARQPQHF; d_call: NA; j_call: TRBJ1-5; v_call: TRBV19
cdr3_nt: TGTGCCAGCAGTGAAGACTACTACGAGCAGTACTTC; cdr3_aa: CASSEDYYEQYF; d_call: NA; j_call: TRBJ2-7; v_call: TRBV6-1
cdr3_nt: TGCGCCAGCAGCTTGGAGGGAGTTGCACAGCCCCAGCATTTT; cdr3_aa: CASSLEGVAQPQHF; d_call: NA; j_call: TRBJ1-5; v_call: TRBV5-1
cdr3_nt: TGTGCCAGTAGTATACGTGGACAGGTGCCCTACGAGCAGTACTTC; cdr3_aa: CASSIRGQVPYEQYF; d_call: TRBD1; j_call: TRBJ2-7; v_call: TRBV19
cdr3_nt: TGTGCCAGCAGCGAACGACTAGCGGGCACAGATACGCAGTATTTT; cdr3_aa: CASSERLAGTDTQYF; d_call: TRBD2; j_call: TRBJ2-3; v_call: TRBV13
cdr3_nt: TGTGCCAGCAGCGTAGAGGTCACAGGGGGAGGTGGAAACACCATATATTTT; cdr3_aa: CASSVEVTGGGGNTIYF; d_call: TRBD1; j_call: TRBJ1-3; v_call: TRBV9